The source of this TCR beta chain is a study of cytomegalovirus exposure and HLA in healthy donors. 60 Vbeta and 13 Jbeta primers were used in PCR. Libraries were prepared by immunoSEQ multiplex PCR; TCRdb keeps only in-frame clonotypes and omits some of them. The sample includes some 160,000 clones, roughly 80% seen only once; the top ten take 3% to 3.5%. The V gene's germline CDR1 is SGHRS and CDR2 YFSETQ. J was trimmed by 13 bases and V by 3 bases; bases with no gene match: 3. CDR3 length: 14 residues. Source material: PBMCs. The receptor's source is a male donor in good health and CMV-seronegative. The rearrangement uses TRBV5-1 and TRBJ2-2; 16 bases are shared with TRBD2. DNA of the CDR3: TGCGCCAGCAGCTCGGGACTAGCGGGAGGGTTGCTGTTTTTT. This translates into CASSSGLAGGLLFF.